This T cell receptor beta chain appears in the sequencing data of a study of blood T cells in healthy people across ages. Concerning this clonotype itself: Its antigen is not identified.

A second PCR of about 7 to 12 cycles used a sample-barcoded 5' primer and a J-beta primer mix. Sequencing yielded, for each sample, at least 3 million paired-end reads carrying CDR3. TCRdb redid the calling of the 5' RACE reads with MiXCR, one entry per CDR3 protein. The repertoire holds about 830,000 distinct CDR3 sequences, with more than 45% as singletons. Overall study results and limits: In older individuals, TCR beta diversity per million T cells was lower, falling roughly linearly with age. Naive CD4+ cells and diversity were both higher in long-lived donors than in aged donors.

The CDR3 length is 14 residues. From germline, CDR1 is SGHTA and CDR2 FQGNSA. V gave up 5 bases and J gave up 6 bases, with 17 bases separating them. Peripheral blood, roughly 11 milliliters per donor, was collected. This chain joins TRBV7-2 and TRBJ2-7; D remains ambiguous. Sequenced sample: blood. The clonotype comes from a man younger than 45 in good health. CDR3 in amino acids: CASSQLAGPREQYF. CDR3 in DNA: TGTGCCAGCAGCCAACTGGCAGGTCCACGCGAGCAGTACTTC.